What follows are 31 T cell receptor beta chains derived from one specimen sequenced in a study of cytomegalovirus exposure and HLA in healthy donors. PCR used 60 Vbeta primers and 13 Jbeta primers. Using immunoSEQ multiplex PCR, the repertoire was profiled, and TCRdb retains in-frame clones only, with some absent. The table records 150,000 to 200,000 clones, 60% to 80% of them present only once. Sequencing was performed on PBMCs. These receptors were obtained from a woman between 35 and 50 years old in good health and CMV-seropositive.

This clone was seen a handful of times. This sequence joins TRBV2 and TRBJ2-7; TRBD1 matches at 9 bases. Germline V lookup: CDR1 SNHLY, CDR2 FYNNEI. V lost 4 bases and J lost 2; bases outside the gene matches: 0. CDR3 size: 13 residues. Written as DNA, the CDR3 is TGTGCCAGCAGTGGGACAGGGGCCTACGAGCAGTACTTC. Translation gives CASSGTGAYEQYF.

Notes on this clone: Other nucleotide sequences in the sample specify the same CDR3. The gene calls are TRBV6-5 and TRBJ1-1; no reliable D call. Germline V gene lookup returns CDR1 MNHEY and CDR2 SVGAGI. The CDR3 has 14 residues. V was trimmed by 0 bases and J by 1 base, leaving 6 bases between them. CDR3 nucleotide sequence: TGTGCCAGCAGTTACTCTTGGCAGAACACTGAAGCTTTCTTT. Amino acid sequence: CASSYSWQNTEAFF.

In its sample, this clone was seen a few times. The chain carries TRBV27 and TRBJ1-2, with 8 bases aligning to TRBD1. CDR1 is MNHEY and CDR2 is SMNVEV in the germline V gene (reference sequence). CDR3 length: 14 residues. After removal of 2 bases from V and 8 bases from J, the junction contained 7 bases not matched to a gene. The CDR3 spells CASSLTGQVEGYTF. DNA of the CDR3: TGTGCCAGCAGTTTAACGGGACAGGTGGAGGGCTACACCTTC.

Concerning this clone itself: A junction boundary mismatches the germline segment, possibly from a read error. This chain joins TRBV27 and TRBJ2-5; 9 bases are shared with TRBD2. Germline values: CDR1 MNHEY, CDR2 SMNVEV (reference sequence). The CDR3 runs 16 residues. The CDR3: CAGSFSGGTYGETQYF. CDR3 nucleotide sequence: TGTGCCGGCAGCTTTAGCGGGGGAACCTATGGAGAGACCCAGTACTTC.

V is TRBV27 and J is TRBJ2-3; 8 bases are a match to TRBD1. CDR1 is MNHEY, CDR2 SMNVEV, per germline (reference sequence). The CDR3 length is 16 residues. V shed 2 bases and J 8 bases; nucleotides not matched to a gene: 12. CDR3 nucleotide sequence: TGTGCCAGCAGTTTAGGTGGACAGGGTGCCCTAGGTACGCAGTATTTT. This gives the protein CASSLGGQGALGTQYF.

The gene calls are TRBV10-2 and TRBJ2-3, with 12 bases aligning to TRBD2. In germline, CDR1 is WSHSY, CDR2 SAAADI. J was trimmed by 5 bases and V by 9 bases; bases with no gene match: 9. The CDR3 has 15 amino acids. Written as DNA, the CDR3 is TGCGCCAGTGTTGGACTAGCGGGATTAGGAGATACGCAGTATTTT. Protein: CASVGLAGLGDTQYF.

This chain joins TRBV9 and TRBJ2-7, with D uncertain. This CDR3 is built from 13 residues. The ends were cut back, 0 bases at V and 3 bases at J, with 7 bases in the middle. Germline CDR1 and CDR2: SGDLS and YYNGEE. CDR3 bases: TGTGCCAGCAGCGTAGACAGAAACTACGAGCAGTACTTC. Amino acids: CASSVDRNYEQYF.

This chain links TRBV28 with TRBJ2-4, with D possibly matching TRBD1 (6 bases). Trimming removed 5 bases from V and 1 base from J, with 15 bases in between. The CDR3 extends over 16 amino acids. Germline V CDR1 and CDR2: MDHEN, SYDVKM. The CDR3 reads CASSTSGAGAKNIQYF. Written as DNA, the CDR3 is TGTGCCAGCAGTACCTCAGGGGCAGGGGCCAAAAACATTCAGTACTTC.

The V call is TRBV6-5, the J call TRBJ1-1, with TRBD1 identical over 7 bases. This CDR3 comprises 15 residues. Germline CDR1 MNHEY, CDR2 SVGAGI. V lost 0 bases to trimming and J lost 5 bases; unmatched junction nucleotides: 6. In DNA, the CDR3 is TGTGCCAGCAGTTACTCTCTGGGCAGGGGGACTGAAGCTTTCTTT. Its protein is CASSYSLGRGTEAFF.

The chain employs TRBV7-9 and TRBJ2-5, with D maybe TRBD2 (5 bases). The J call may be wrong; the DNA end is better matched by TRBJ2-7. The CDR3 extends over 14 amino acids. Germline CDR1 is SEHNR and CDR2 is FQNEAQ (reference sequence). CDR3 in DNA: TGTGCCAGCAGCTTAGTCTTTCGCAGCGGCGAGCAGTACTTC. The encoded protein is CASSLVFRSGEQYF.

This clone was seen a single time. The V and J genes are TRBV29-1 and TRBJ2-1; D possibly corresponds to TRBD2 (6 bases). Germline assignment: CDR1 SQVTM and CDR2 ANQGSEA. Trimming pared 6 bases from V and 5 bases from J, leaving 17 bases between. The CDR3 spans 14 residues. The CDR3 region is CSVPTGRGHNEQFF. CDR3 coding DNA: TGCAGCGTCCCTACCGGGCGGGGACACAATGAGCAGTTCTTC.

The CDR3 spells CASSEGGPAGSYNEQFF. DNA of the CDR3: TGTGCCAGCAGTGAAGGGGGACCAGCGGGATCCTACAATGAGCAGTTCTTC. J is TRBJ2-1 and V is TRBV25-1; 7 positions match TRBD2. This CDR3 spans 17 amino acids. Trimming took 2 bases from V and 1 from J; bases not matched to a gene: 8. The germline V gene encodes CDR1 MGHDK and CDR2 SYGVNS.

This chain uses TRBV30 with TRBJ1-4; D ambiguous. This CDR3 comprises 13 residues. V was trimmed by 1 base and J by 7 bases, leaving 10 bases between them. Germline assignment: CDR1 GTSNPN and CDR2 SVGIG (reference sequence). As DNA, the CDR3 is TGTGCCTGGAGTGCAAGGTCGGGTGAAAAACTGTTTTTT. Its protein product is CAWSARSGEKLFF. Filled out from reference TRBV30 and TRBJ1-4, the complete variable domain reads SQTIHQWPATLVQPVGSPLSLECTVEGTSNPNLYWYRQAAGRGLQLLFYSVGIGQISSEVPQNLSASRPQDRQFILSSKKLLLSDSGFYLCAWSARSGEKLFFGSGTQLSVL.

The V call is TRBV5-1, the J call TRBJ1-4; TRBD1 matches at 7 bases. V lost 4 bases to trimming and J lost 8 bases; unmatched junction nucleotides: 11. Germline V CDR1 and CDR2: SGHRS, YFSETQ. There are 15 residues in the CDR3. CDR3 residues: CASSPHRGEGEKLFF. The CDR3 DNA is TGCGCCAGCAGCCCCCACAGGGGCGAGGGAGAAAAACTGTTTTTT.

The chain is built from TRBV11-2 and TRBJ2-7, with 12 nucleotides matching TRBD2. The V segment lost 4 bases and the J segment 5 bases; nucleotides outside the gene matches: 6. CDR1 and CDR2 (germline): SGHAT, FQNNGV. CDR3 length: 15 amino acids. The chain's CDR3 is CASSSRTSGIDEQYF. The CDR3 region has the DNA TGTGCCAGCAGCTCGCGGACTAGCGGGATCGACGAGCAGTACTTC.

The V and J genes are TRBV7-9 and TRBJ2-5, with TRBD2 as a possible D gene (6 bases). This CDR3 contains 14 residues. Germline values: CDR1 SEHNR, CDR2 FQNEAQ (reference sequence). Trimming took 5 bases from V and 4 from J, leaving 14 bases between them. The CDR3 protein is CASSAGLGRETQYF. The CDR3 DNA reads TGTGCCAGCAGCGCGGGATTGGGGAGAGAGACCCAGTACTTC.

The chain combines TRBV28 with TRBJ2-5; no clear D. Germline-derived CDR1 and CDR2 are MDHEN and SYDVKM. The CDR3 is made up of 13 amino acids. V was shortened by 6 bases and J by 4 bases, with 12 bases between the two germline ends. CDR3 amino acids: CASSRGSLETQYF. The CDR3 DNA follows: TGTGCCAGCAGCCGCGGATCGTTAGAGACCCAGTACTTC. Based on the CDR3 plus reference TRBV28 and TRBJ2-5, the full variable domain is DVKVTQSSRYLVKRTGEKVFLECVQDMDHENMFWYRQDPGLGLRLIYFSYDVKMKEKGDIPEGYSVSREKKERFSLILESASTNQTSMYLCASSRGSLETQYFGPGTRLLVL.

The CDR3 DNA is TGTGCCTGGAAGTACCTCATCAGGGGGCTGGGGAGCAATCAGCCCCAGCATTTT. Translating gives CAWKYLIRGLGSNQPQHF. The chain employs TRBV30 and TRBJ1-5; 8 nucleotides match TRBD1. The germline V gene encodes CDR1 GTSNPN and CDR2 SVGIG (reference sequence). The CDR3 has 18 residues. V gave up 4 bases and J gave up 1 base; unmatched junction bases: 15. The variable domain in full, completed from reference TRBV30 and TRBJ1-5, reads SQTIHQWPATLVQPVGSPLSLECTVEGTSNPNLYWYRQAAGRGLQLLFYSVGIGQISSEVPQNLSASRPQDRQFILSSKKLLLSDSGFYLCAWKYLIRGLGSNQPQHFGDGTRLSIL.

The J gene is TRBJ2-5, the V gene TRBV29-1; weak D call: TRBD2 (6 bases). V was pared by 3 bases and J by 5 bases, with 19 bases between. The CDR3 extends over 15 amino acids. Germline V lookup: CDR1 SQVTM, CDR2 ANQGSEA. The CDR3 sequence is CSVDPTGGGRETQYF. CDR3 in DNA: TGCAGCGTTGACCCAACCGGGGGAGGAAGGGAGACCCAGTACTTC. Drawing the rest from reference TRBV29-1 and TRBJ2-5, the complete variable domain is SAVISQKPSRDICQRGTSLTIQCQVDSQVTMMFWYRQQPGQSLTLIATANQGSEATYESGFVIDKFPISRPNLTFSTLTVSNMSPEDSSIYLCSVDPTGGGRETQYFGPGTRLLVL.

This clone occurred a few times. V is TRBV4-1 and J is TRBJ2-5, with a weak D call TRBD2 (6 bases). From germline, CDR1 is MGHRA and CDR2 YSYEKL. This CDR3 has 16 residues. Deletions cut 1 base from V and 1 base from J, with 13 bases between. The CDR3 region has the DNA TGCGCCAGCAGCCAAGTACTGGCGGGGATCCAAGAGACCCAGTACTTC. It codes for CASSQVLAGIQETQYF.

The rearrangement uses TRBV18 and TRBJ1-4, with 10 bases lining up with TRBD1. The CDR3 spans 15 residues. V gave up 3 bases and J gave up 8 bases; unmatched junction bases: 6. Germline V gene sequence: CDR1 KGHSH, CDR2 LQKENI. CDR3 sequence (DNA): TGTGCCAGCTCACCCGGACAGGGGGAGAGGGAAAAACTGTTTTTT. As protein: CASSPGQGEREKLFF. Full variable domain (remainder filled in from reference TRBV18 and TRBJ1-4): NAGVMQNPRHLVRRRGQEARLRCSPMKGHSHVYWYRQLPEEGLKFMVYLQKENIIDESGMPKERFSAEFPKEGPSILRIQQVVRGDSAAYFCASSPGQGEREKLFFGSGTQLSVL.

The V and J genes are TRBV27 and TRBJ2-3; D is possibly TRBD1 (6 bases). There are 14 residues in the CDR3. Germline CDR1 and CDR2: MNHEY and SMNVEV (reference sequence). The V end was cut by 2 bases, the J end by 3 bases, with 9 bases between. CDR3 bases: TGTGCCAGCAGTTTAACTCAGGGGACAGATACGCAGTATTTT. It yields the protein CASSLTQGTDTQYF.

V usage is TRBV20-1 and J usage is TRBJ2-3; D not resolved. V lost 5 bases, J lost 4 bases, and 7 bases lay in between. The CDR3 runs 11 residues. Germline-derived CDR1 and CDR2 are DFQATT and SNEGSKA (reference sequence). For the CDR3, the DNA is TGCAGTGCTCCCCCGGCAGATACGCAGTATTTT. This codes for CSAPPADTQYF.

This clone was found a few times. The rearrangement links TRBV7-2 to TRBJ2-7; a possible D gene is TRBD1 (6 bases). This CDR3 has 15 residues. CDR1 is SGHTA, CDR2 FQGNSA, per germline. Trimming shortened V by 3 bases and J by 2 bases, and 14 bases separated the two germline ends. The CDR3 is CASSFPGTPTYEQYF. CDR3 in DNA: TGTGCCAGCAGCTTTCCGGGGACACCAACCTACGAGCAGTACTTC.

This chain joins TRBV5-4 and TRBJ1-5; D ambiguous. The germline gives CDR1 SGHNT, CDR2 YYREEE (reference sequence). V lost 4 bases to trimming and J lost 4 bases, with 9 bases between them. The CDR3 loop spans 13 amino acids. CDR3 residues: CASSADINQPQHF. Written as DNA, the CDR3 is TGTGCCAGCAGCGCCGACATTAATCAGCCCCAGCATTTT.

The chain joins TRBV28 to TRBJ1-2, with D maybe TRBD1 (5 bases). The CDR3 contains 17 residues. The V end was cut by 5 bases, the J end by 4 bases, with 23 bases between. The germline V gene has CDR1 MDHEN and CDR2 SYDVKM. The CDR3 nucleotides read TGTGCCAGCAGTAAGACTTACAGGACGGTGGGATTCTATGGCTACACCTTC. Translating gives CASSKTYRTVGFYGYTF.

V gene TRBV19 combines with J gene TRBJ2-7; 8 bases fit TRBD2. The length of the CDR3 is 13 residues. Germline V CDR1 and CDR2: LNHDA, SQIVND (reference sequence). Trimming at V came to 6 bases and at J to 5 bases, leaving 6 bases not matched to a gene. The CDR3 DNA is TGTGCCAGTAGCGGCGGGAGGAGACACGAGCAGTACTTC. Translation gives CASSGGRRHEQYF.

This clone was seen only once. V usage is TRBV6-1 and J usage is TRBJ1-2; the D gene is possibly TRBD1 (5 bases). This CDR3 region has 17 residues. Germline CDR1 MNHNS, CDR2 SASEGT. The V end was cut by 4 bases, the J end by 3 bases, with 21 bases between. CDR3 nucleotide sequence: TGTGCCAGCAGTGGGCTAGGGGCCATTGGGGTTTACTATGGCTACACCTTC. It translates to CASSGLGAIGVYYGYTF.

This sequence joins TRBV30 and TRBJ1-5, with D possibly being TRBD1 (6 bases). Germline values: CDR1 GTSNPN, CDR2 SVGIG (reference sequence). CDR3 length equals 15 residues. Trimming took 2 bases from V and 7 from J, leaving 18 bases between them. CDR3 sequence: CAWSPRGGRGQPQHF. DNA for the CDR3: TGTGCCTGGAGTCCTAGAGGGGGAAGAGGGCAGCCCCAGCATTTT. Based on the CDR3 plus reference TRBV30 and TRBJ1-5, the full variable domain is SQTIHQWPATLVQPVGSPLSLECTVEGTSNPNLYWYRQAAGRGLQLLFYSVGIGQISSEVPQNLSASRPQDRQFILSSKKLLLSDSGFYLCAWSPRGGRGQPQHFGDGTRLSIL.

The chain combines TRBV4-1 with TRBJ1-2, with 8 positions matching TRBD1. The CDR3 has 15 residues. The V and J ends lost 1 base and 5 bases, in that order; junction bases with no gene match: 6. The germline V gene encodes CDR1 MGHRA and CDR2 YSYEKL. CDR3 sequence reads: CASSQGTGWEYGYTF. CDR3 sequence (DNA): TGCGCCAGCAGCCAAGGGACAGGGTGGGAGTATGGCTACACCTTC.

The V and J genes are TRBV7-2 and TRBJ2-7; D is undetermined. Trimming removed 5 bases from V and 2 bases from J, with 7 bases in between. The CDR3 covers 12 residues. The germline gives CDR1 SGHTA, CDR2 FQGNSA. CDR3 protein: CASSRDTYEQYF. CDR3 sequence (DNA): TGTGCCAGCAGCCGAGATACCTACGAGCAGTACTTC.